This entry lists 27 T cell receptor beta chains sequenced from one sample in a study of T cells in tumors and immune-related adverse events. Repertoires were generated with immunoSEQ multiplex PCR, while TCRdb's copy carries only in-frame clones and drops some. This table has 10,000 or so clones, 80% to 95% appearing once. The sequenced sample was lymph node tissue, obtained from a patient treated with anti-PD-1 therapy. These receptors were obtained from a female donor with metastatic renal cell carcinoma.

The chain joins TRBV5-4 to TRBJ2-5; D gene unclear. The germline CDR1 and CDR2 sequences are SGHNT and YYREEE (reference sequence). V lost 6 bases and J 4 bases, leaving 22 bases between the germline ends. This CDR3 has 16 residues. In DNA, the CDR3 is TGTGCCAGCACCCCAGGACGGACGCCAGCGATAGAGACCCAGTACTTC. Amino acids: CASTPGRTPAIETQYF.

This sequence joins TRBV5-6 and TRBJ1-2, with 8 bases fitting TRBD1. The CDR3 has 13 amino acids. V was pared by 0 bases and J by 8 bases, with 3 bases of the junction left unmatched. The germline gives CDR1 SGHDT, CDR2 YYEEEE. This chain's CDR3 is CASSLGDRGGYTF. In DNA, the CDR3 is TGTGCCAGCAGCTTGGGAGACAGGGGAGGCTACACCTTC. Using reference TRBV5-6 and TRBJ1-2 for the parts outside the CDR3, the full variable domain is DAGVTQSPTHLIKTRGQQVTLRCSPKSGHDTVSWYQQALGQGPQFIFQYYEEEERQRGNFPDRFSGHQFPNYSSELNVNALLLGDSALYLCASSLGDRGGYTFGSGTRLTVV.

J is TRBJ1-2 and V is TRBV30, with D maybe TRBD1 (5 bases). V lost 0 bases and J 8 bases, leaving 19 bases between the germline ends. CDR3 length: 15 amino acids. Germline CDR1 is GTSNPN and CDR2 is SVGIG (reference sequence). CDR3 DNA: TGTGCCTGGAGTGTACGAGGATCAGGGACGGACGGCTACACCTTC. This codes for CAWSVRGSGTDGYTF.

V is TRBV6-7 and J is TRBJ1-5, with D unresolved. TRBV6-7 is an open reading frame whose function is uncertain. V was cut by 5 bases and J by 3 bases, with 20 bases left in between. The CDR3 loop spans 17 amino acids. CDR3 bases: TGTGCCAGCAGTCCGTGGGATTGTGGACGGGACAATCAGCCCCAGCATTTT. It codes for CASSPWDCGRDNQPQHF.

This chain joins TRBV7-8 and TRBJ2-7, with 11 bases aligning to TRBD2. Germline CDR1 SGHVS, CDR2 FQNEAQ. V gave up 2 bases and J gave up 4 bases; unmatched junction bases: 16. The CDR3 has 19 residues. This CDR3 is CASSLSPPQTSGINYEQYF. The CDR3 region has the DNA TGTGCCAGCAGCTTATCCCCCCCGCAGACTAGCGGGATTAATTACGAGCAGTACTTC.

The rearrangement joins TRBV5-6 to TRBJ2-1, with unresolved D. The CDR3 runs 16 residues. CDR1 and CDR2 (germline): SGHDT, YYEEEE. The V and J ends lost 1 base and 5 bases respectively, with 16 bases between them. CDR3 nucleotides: TGTGCCAGCAGCTTGTGGCAGCTAAAGCCCGACAATGAGCAGTTCTTC. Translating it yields CASSLWQLKPDNEQFF.

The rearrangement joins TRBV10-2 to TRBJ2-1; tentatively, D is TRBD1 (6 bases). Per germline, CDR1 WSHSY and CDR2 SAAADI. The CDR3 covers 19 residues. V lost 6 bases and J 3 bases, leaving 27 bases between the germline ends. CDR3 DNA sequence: TGCGCCAGCAGCCAAATCGGAGAGAAACAGGGACCGAACTACAATGAGCAGTTCTTC. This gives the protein CASSQIGEKQGPNYNEQFF.

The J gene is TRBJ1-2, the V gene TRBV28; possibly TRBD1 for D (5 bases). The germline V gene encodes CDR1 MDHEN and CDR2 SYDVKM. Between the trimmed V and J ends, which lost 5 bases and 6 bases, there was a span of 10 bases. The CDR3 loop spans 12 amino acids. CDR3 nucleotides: TGTGCCAGCAGTGTGAGGGGTGATGGCTACACCTTC. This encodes CASSVRGDGYTF.

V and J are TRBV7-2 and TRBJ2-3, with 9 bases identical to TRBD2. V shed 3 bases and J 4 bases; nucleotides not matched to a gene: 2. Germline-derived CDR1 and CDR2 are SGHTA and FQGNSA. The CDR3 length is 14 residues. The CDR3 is CASSFVAGADTQYF. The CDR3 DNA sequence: TGTGCCAGCAGCTTTGTAGCGGGGGCAGATACGCAGTATTTT. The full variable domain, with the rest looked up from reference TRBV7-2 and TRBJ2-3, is GAGVSQSPSNKVTEKGKDVELRCDPISGHTALYWYRQSLGQGLEFLIYFQGNSAPDKSGLPSDRFSAERTGGSVSTLTIQRTQQEDSAVYLCASSFVAGADTQYFGPGTRLTVL.

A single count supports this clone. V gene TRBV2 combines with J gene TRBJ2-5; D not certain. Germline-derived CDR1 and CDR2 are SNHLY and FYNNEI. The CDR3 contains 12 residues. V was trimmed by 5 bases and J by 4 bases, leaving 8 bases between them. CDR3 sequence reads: CASSQRRETQYF. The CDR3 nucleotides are TGTGCCAGCAGTCAAAGGCGAGAGACCCAGTACTTC.

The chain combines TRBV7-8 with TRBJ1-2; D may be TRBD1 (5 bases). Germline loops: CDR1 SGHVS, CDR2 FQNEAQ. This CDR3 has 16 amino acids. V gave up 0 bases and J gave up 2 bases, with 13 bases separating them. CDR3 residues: CASSLAGSGMNYGYTF. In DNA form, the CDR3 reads TGTGCCAGCAGCTTAGCGGGTTCAGGGATGAACTATGGCTACACCTTC.

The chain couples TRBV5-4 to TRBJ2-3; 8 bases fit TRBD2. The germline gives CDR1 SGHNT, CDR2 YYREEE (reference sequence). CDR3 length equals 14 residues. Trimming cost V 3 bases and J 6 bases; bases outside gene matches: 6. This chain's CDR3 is CASSSPGTRDTQYF. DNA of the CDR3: TGTGCCAGCAGCTCGCCGGGGACTAGGGATACGCAGTATTTT.

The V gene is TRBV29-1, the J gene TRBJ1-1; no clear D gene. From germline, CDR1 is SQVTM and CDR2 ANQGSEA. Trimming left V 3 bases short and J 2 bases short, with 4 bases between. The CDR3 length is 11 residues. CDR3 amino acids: CSVEGNTEAFF. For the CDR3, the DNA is TGCAGCGTTGAGGGCAACACTGAAGCTTTCTTT.

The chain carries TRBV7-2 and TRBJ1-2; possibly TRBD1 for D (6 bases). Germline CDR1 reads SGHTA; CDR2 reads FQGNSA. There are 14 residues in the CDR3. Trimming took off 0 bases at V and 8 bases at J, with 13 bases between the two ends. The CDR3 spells CASSLATGPRGYTF. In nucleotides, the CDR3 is TGTGCCAGCAGCTTAGCTACAGGGCCTCGGGGCTACACCTTC.

This CDR3 reads CASSTMASLDEQFF. Here the CDR3 DNA reads TGTGCCAGCAGCACAATGGCTAGCCTGGATGAGCAGTTCTTC. The V and J genes are TRBV11-2 and TRBJ2-1; TRBD2 is a possible D gene (5 bases). With 5 bases removed from V and 8 bases from J, the gap between germline ends came to 16 bases. CDR1 is SGHAT, CDR2 FQNNGV, per germline. The CDR3 is 14 residues long.

The CDR3 DNA is TGTGCCTGGAGTTCCGGGAGTGGGTACAATGAGCAGTTCTTC. It specifies CAWSSGSGYNEQFF. This chain connects TRBV30 to TRBJ2-1; tentatively, D is TRBD2 (6 bases). The CDR3 covers 14 residues. The germline gives CDR1 GTSNPN, CDR2 SVGIG (reference sequence). The V end was cut by 2 bases, the J end by 4 bases, with 12 bases between.

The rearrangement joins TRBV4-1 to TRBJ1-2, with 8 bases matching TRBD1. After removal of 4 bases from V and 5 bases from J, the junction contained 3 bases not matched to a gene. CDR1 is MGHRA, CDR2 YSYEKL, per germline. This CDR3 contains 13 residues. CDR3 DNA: TGCGCCAGCAGCCCGGGACAGGCATATGGCTACACCTTC. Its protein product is CASSPGQAYGYTF.

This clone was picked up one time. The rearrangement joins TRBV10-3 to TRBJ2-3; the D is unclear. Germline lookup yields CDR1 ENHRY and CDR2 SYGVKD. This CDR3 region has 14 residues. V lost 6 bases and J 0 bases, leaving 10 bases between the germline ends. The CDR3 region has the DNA TGTGCCATCAGACTGGATGCTAGCACAGATACGCAGTATTTT. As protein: CAIRLDASTDTQYF.

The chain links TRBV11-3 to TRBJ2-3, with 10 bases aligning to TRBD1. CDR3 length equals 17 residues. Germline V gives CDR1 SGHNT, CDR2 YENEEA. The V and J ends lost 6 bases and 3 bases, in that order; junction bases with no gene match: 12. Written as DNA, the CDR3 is TGTGCCAGCAGTCGTCGACAGGGGGCGCCTGGAACAGATACGCAGTATTTT. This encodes CASSRRQGAPGTDTQYF.

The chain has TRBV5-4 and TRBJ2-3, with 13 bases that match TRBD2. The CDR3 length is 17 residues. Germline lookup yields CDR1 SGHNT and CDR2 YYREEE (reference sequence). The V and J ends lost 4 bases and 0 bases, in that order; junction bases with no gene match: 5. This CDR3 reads CASSARLAGGSTDTQYF. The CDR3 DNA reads TGTGCCAGCAGCGCCAGACTAGCGGGGGGCAGCACAGATACGCAGTATTTT.

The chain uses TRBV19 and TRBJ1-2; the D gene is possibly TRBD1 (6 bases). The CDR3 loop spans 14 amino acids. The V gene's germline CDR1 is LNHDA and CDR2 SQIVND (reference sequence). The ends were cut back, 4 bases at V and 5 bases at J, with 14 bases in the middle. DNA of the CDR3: TGTGCCAGTAGTACTACCCAGGACAGTTATGGCTACACCTTC. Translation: CASSTTQDSYGYTF.

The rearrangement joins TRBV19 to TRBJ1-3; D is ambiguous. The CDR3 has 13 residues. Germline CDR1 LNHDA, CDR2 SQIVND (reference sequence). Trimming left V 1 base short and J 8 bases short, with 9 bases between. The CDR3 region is CASSIGVEDTIYF. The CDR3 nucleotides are TGTGCCAGTAGTATAGGTGTAGAGGACACCATATATTTT.

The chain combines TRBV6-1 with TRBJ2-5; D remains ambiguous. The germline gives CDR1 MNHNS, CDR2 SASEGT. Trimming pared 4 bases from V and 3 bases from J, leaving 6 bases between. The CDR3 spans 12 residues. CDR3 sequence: CASSGGKETQYF. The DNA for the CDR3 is TGTGCCAGCAGTGGGGGAAAAGAGACCCAGTACTTC.

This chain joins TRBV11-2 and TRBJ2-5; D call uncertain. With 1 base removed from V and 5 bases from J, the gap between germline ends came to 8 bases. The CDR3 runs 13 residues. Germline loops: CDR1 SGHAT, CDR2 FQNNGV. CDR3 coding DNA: TGTGCCAGCAGCTTAGCCCTCCCGGAGACCCAGTACTTC. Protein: CASSLALPETQYF.

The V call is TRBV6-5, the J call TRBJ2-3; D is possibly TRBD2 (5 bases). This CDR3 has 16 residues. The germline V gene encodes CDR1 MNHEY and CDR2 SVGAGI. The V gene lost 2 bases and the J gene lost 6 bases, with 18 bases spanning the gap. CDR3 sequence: CASSYRWAGTGDTQYF. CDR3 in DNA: TGTGCCAGCAGTTACCGGTGGGCAGGCACGGGGGATACGCAGTATTTT.

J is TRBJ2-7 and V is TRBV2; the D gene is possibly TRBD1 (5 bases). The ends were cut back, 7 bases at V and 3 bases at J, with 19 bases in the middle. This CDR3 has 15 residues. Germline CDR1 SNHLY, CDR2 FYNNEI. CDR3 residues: CASMKQGVTNYEQYF. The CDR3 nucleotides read TGTGCCAGCATGAAGCAAGGGGTTACCAACTACGAGCAGTACTTC.

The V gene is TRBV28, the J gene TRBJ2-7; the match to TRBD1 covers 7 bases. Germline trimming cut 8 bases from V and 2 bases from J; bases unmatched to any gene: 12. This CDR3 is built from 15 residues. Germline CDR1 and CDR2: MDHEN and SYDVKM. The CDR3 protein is CASHSETGMAYEQYF. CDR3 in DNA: TGTGCCAGCCACTCGGAGACAGGGATGGCCTACGAGCAGTACTTC.